This T cell receptor beta chain emerged from a study of neurological immune-mediated disorders (dated by TCRdb to between 2018 and 2021). Broadly, across the study: Using UMI-based sequencing, the study compared peripheral blood TCR-beta repertoires from patients with HTLV-I-associated myelopathy (HAM/TSP), patients with multiple sclerosis, and healthy controls. The approximately 100 TCR-beta libraries included longitudinal samples, technical triplicates and paired sorted CD4+ and CD8+ T-cell subsets alongside PBMC samples. The cohort included some 66 subjects: roughly 15 with HAM/TSP, around 34 with multiple sclerosis, and 20 healthy controls.

Healthy controls were blood bank volunteers in Maryland, USA. For the unsorted PBMC libraries, 2 million PBMCs were stored in RNAlater at -80 degrees C until RNA extraction and were used to generate the libraries. Peripheral blood was subjected to Ficoll-Hypaque density gradient centrifugation to isolate PBMCs, which were then cryopreserved in liquid nitrogen. What the research found in general, with its limitations: No identical CDR3 amino acid sequences were found to be shared among expanded clones across subjects, suggesting that TCR-beta repertoires were private in all groups. TCR clonal expansion was highest in HAM/TSP patients and lowest in MS patients, with MS patients falling below even healthy controls.

This clonotype was seen many times. The antigen it binds to is not known. No clone much larger than this one lies a single base away; base qualities are absent. From cysteine to phenylalanine, the CDR3 is 20 amino acids long. Only the CDR3 DNA is retained, 60 bases long and in frame from the first base. Trimmed from V: 0 bases; trimmed from J: 2 bases; junction bases lacking a gene match: 18. To synthesize cDNA, template-switch 5'RACE was performed with a primer carrying a 10-nucleotide random unique molecular identifier so that each TCR transcript was tagged. Each sequencing run produced over 170 million TCR-beta sequences covering 15-18 subjects. The RNeasy kit was used to extract total RNA. The KAPA Real-time Library Amplification kit was used to amplify TCR-beta VDJ regions with primers targeting the TCR constant region and the 5'RACE anchor. Sample indexes and Illumina adaptors were added in a first PCR, after which library yield was increased in a second PCR. After Ampure bead purification, the TCR product of roughly 650 bp was size-selected on a 2% E-gel SizeSelection system. Before pooling, libraries had their quality checked on a Bioanalyzer, their concentration measured with Qubit, and their quantity determined with the Kapa Library Quantification kit. An Illumina HiSeq 2500 sequenced the libraries paired-end 2 x 150 bp. To increase sequence diversity, roughly 24-32% phiX was spiked into each library pool. Per the source publication's procedure: Quality-filtered reads were processed with the UMI-based MiGEC pipeline, which removed over 80% of raw TCR sequences during error correction. VDJ genes were aligned to IMGT germline references, and each clonotype was defined by a unique CDR3 amino acid sequence together with V-J genes. VDJtools evaluated clonal expansion, Shannon diversity and CDR3 relatedness (CalcPairwiseDistances, ClusterSamples); CLCbio workbench built phylogenetic trees. Using coefficient-of-variation modelling across technical triplicates, the study counted a clone as expanded if it had at least 8 unique UMIs. TCRdb's own reprocessing of the public reads used fastp at Q25 and MiXCR and kept productive beta chains. Every entry covers one CDR3 protein and lists the most common genes and DNA from its rows. The V and J calls follow TCRdb's processing rather than the paper's. The sample profile shows 75,000 to 90,000 distinct CDR3 sequences; 10% of them were found once. Jointly, the top ten make up about 1.8% of the sample.

The chain employs TRBV12-3 or TRBV12-4 and TRBJ2-5; the junction holds 7 bases that match TRBD2. The origin of this receptor is a man in his forties or fifties in good health. Input material: PBMCs. This receptor carries the CDR3 CASSLALSFGLGPRQETQYF. The nucleotides are TGTGCCAGCAGTTTAGCTCTGAGTTTTGGACTAGGTCCTCGTCAAGAGACCCAGTACTTC.